What follows are 30 T cell receptor beta chains derived from one specimen sequenced in a study of CD4 T cells in relation to SARS-CoV-2 and coronaviruses (dated by TCRdb to the early 2020s). The library was made by the immunoSEQ multiplex PCR assay. TCRdb provides this immuneACCESS table in a form limited to in-frame rearrangements. Some clones are lacking; in checked studies, under half of them reflect an unresolved V gene, and why the rest are absent is not known. Present in this sample are 26,000 or so clones, 74% of which were seen just once. Under 30% of the sample comes from the top ten. CD4+ T cells from unexposed donors were collected before the COVID-19 pandemic (2011-2018). Following 10 days of culture, the EasySep CD4+ T cell isolation kit was used to isolate CD4+ T cells. Which antigens these TCRs recognize remains unknown. Specimen: CD4+ T cells from PBMCs, cultured in vitro. These receptors were taken from a human donor in good health.

The chain uses TRBV5-1 and TRBJ2-5; possibly TRBD2 for D (5 bases). The CDR3 covers 15 residues. Trimming shortened V by 4 bases and J by 1 base, and 14 bases separated the two germline ends. Germline V CDR1 and CDR2: SGHRS, YFSETQ. The CDR3 sequence is CASSVNPGGQETQYF. The CDR3 region has the DNA TGCGCCAGCAGCGTGAACCCTGGAGGCCAAGAGACCCAGTACTTC.

The rearrangement links TRBV3-1 (or the pseudogene TRBV3-2) to TRBJ1-6, with TRBD1 as a possible D gene (5 bases). Germline CDR1 and CDR2: LGHDT and YNNKEL (reference sequence). V was pared by 3 bases and J by 2 bases, with 14 bases between. The CDR3 contains 17 residues. The chain's CDR3 is CASSQLTECPYNSPLHF. In DNA, the CDR3 is TGTGCCAGCAGCCAGCTGACAGAGTGTCCCTATAATTCACCCCTCCACTTT.

This chain joins TRBV6-1 and TRBJ1-3; the D is unclear. This CDR3 has 17 amino acids. Trimming removed 3 bases at V and 0 bases at J, with 15 bases between. Germline lookup yields CDR1 MNHNS and CDR2 SASEGT. CDR3 sequence (DNA): TGTGCCAGCAGTGAGTTCGGAAAAGCTGCCTCTGGAAACACCATATATTTT. Translated: CASSEFGKAASGNTIYF.

This sequence joins TRBV7-2 and TRBJ2-7, with TRBD2 identical over 11 bases. The CDR3 extends over 17 amino acids. The V gene's germline CDR1 is SGHTA and CDR2 FQGNSA. The V segment lost 5 bases and the J segment 3 bases; nucleotides outside the gene matches: 12. CDR3 in amino acids: CASSPDVLAGGLYEQYF. CDR3 nucleotide sequence: TGTGCCAGCAGCCCCGACGTCCTAGCGGGGGGCCTCTACGAGCAGTACTTC. The full variable domain, rest sourced from reference TRBV7-2 and TRBJ2-7, is GAGVSQSPSNKVTEKGKDVELRCDPISGHTALYWYRQSLGQGLEFLIYFQGNSAPDKSGLPSDRFSAERTGGSVSTLTIQRTQQEDSAVYLCASSPDVLAGGLYEQYFGPGTRLTVT.

This clone appeared a few times. The V and J genes are TRBV25-1 and TRBJ1-2; the D is unclear. This CDR3 is 15 amino acids long. Trimming removed 2 bases from V and 4 bases from J, with 14 bases in between. CDR1 is MGHDK and CDR2 is SYGVNS in the germline V gene. The CDR3 protein is CASSESLTSGYGYTF. The DNA of the CDR3 is TGTGCCAGCAGTGAAAGCCTTACCAGTGGCTATGGCTACACCTTC.

The J gene is TRBJ1-6, the V gene TRBV11-2; TRBD1 aligns across 8 bases. The CDR3 has 16 amino acids. Germline CDR1 SGHAT, CDR2 FQNNGV. Losses at the gene ends were 5 bases for V and 2 bases for J; bases not matched to a gene: 5. CDR3 sequence (DNA): TGTGCCAGCAGCCCACGGACAGGGACCTATAATTCACCCCTCCACTTT. It is translated as CASSPRTGTYNSPLHF.

This sequence joins TRBV6-6 and TRBJ1-5; no clear D gene. The CDR3 runs 14 residues. Per germline, CDR1 MNHNY and CDR2 SVGAGI (reference sequence). The germline V and J ends were trimmed by 0 bases and 1 base, with 4 bases remaining between them. The CDR3 loop is CASSYSLSNQPQHF. CDR3 sequence (DNA): TGTGCCAGCAGTTACTCATTGAGCAATCAGCCCCAGCATTTT.

This chain uses TRBV19 with TRBJ1-5; D call uncertain. Trimming left V 2 bases short and J 7 bases short, with 9 bases between. The CDR3 covers 13 residues. Germline V lookup: CDR1 LNHDA, CDR2 SQIVND (reference sequence). This CDR3 reads CASSISFRQPQHF. The CDR3 coding sequence is TGTGCCAGTAGTATAAGTTTTCGGCAGCCCCAGCATTTT.

V is TRBV3-1 (or the pseudogene TRBV3-2) and J is TRBJ1-2; the match to TRBD1 covers 11 bases. Unmatched junction bases numbered 12, after V lost 4 bases and J lost 8 bases. CDR3 size: 16 residues. Per the germline V gene, CDR1 is LGHDT and CDR2 is YNNKEL (reference sequence). Here the CDR3 DNA reads TGTGCCAGCAGCCCCTTCGGACAGGGGGCTATACAGGGCTACACCTTC. It yields the protein CASSPFGQGAIQGYTF.

V usage is TRBV19 and J usage is TRBJ1-4; D possibly corresponds to TRBD1 (6 bases). The germline V gene has CDR1 LNHDA and CDR2 SQIVND (reference sequence). The V gene lost 7 bases and the J gene lost 8 bases, with 14 bases spanning the gap. The CDR3 loop spans 13 amino acids. The CDR3 reads CASTPDRPEKLFF. CDR3 DNA sequence: TGTGCCAGTACCCCAGACAGGCCCGAAAAACTGTTTTTT.

This clone was counted between two and nine times. This chain joins TRBV10-1 and TRBJ2-7; D is possibly TRBD1 (5 bases). V was trimmed by 0 bases and J by 4 bases, leaving 16 bases between them. The CDR3 consists of 16 residues. The germline gives CDR1 WNHNN, CDR2 SYGVQD (reference sequence). CDR3 DNA: TGCGCCAGCAGTGAGTCGTTACGGCAGGGAATATACGAGCAGTACTTC. This sequence encodes CASSESLRQGIYEQYF.

The chain joins TRBV2 to TRBJ1-2, with a tentative D call TRBD1 (5 bases). V lost 4 bases and J 11 bases, leaving 23 bases between the germline ends. Germline assignment: CDR1 SNHLY and CDR2 FYNNEI. There are 15 residues in the CDR3. The CDR3 sequence is CASSVAQGGRGRYTF. The CDR3 DNA reads TGTGCCAGCAGTGTCGCCCAGGGAGGGAGGGGAAGATACACCTTC.

This chain uses TRBV25-1 with TRBJ1-4; D call uncertain. The germline CDR1 and CDR2 sequences are MGHDK and SYGVNS. The CDR3 runs to 16 residues. V lost 6 bases and J 2 bases, leaving 16 bases between the germline ends. CDR3 sequence: CASRRNRGVTNEKLFF. The CDR3 region has the DNA TGTGCCAGCAGACGAAACCGGGGAGTCACTAATGAAAAACTGTTTTTT.

This clone showed up just a few times. The chain couples TRBV3-1 (or the pseudogene TRBV3-2) to TRBJ2-7; TRBD1 is a possible D gene (6 bases). The germline gives CDR1 LGHDT, CDR2 YNNKEL (reference sequence). V lost 4 bases and J lost 0, with 7 bases in between. The CDR3 contains 13 residues. CDR3 amino acids: CASSRTASYEQYF. CDR3 in DNA: TGTGCCAGCAGCCGGACAGCCTCCTACGAGCAGTACTTC.

This clone came up a few times. The chain couples TRBV6-2 or TRBV6-3 to TRBJ2-1; 10 bases match TRBD2. V was pared by 2 bases and J by 2 bases, with 3 bases of the junction left unmatched. This CDR3 contains 16 residues. Germline CDR1 MNHEY, CDR2 SVGEGT. The CDR3 is CASSYVSGRAYNEQFF. CDR3 in DNA: TGTGCCAGCAGTTACGTGAGCGGGAGGGCCTACAATGAGCAGTTCTTC.

The chain uses TRBV5-4 and TRBJ1-3; 7 nucleotides align to TRBD1. The V gene end was trimmed by 3 bases and the J gene end by 0 bases; junction bases not matched to a gene: 6. Looked up from germline, CDR1 is SGHNT and CDR2 is YYREEE (reference sequence). This CDR3 has 16 residues. CDR3 sequence (DNA): TGTGCCAGCAGCTCTAACAGGGGTTACTCTGGAAACACCATATATTTT. Protein: CASSSNRGYSGNTIYF.

The CDR3 is CASSQDRGGEWGGSTDTQYF. The CDR3 nucleotides are TGTGCCAGCAGCCAAGATCGGGGTGGGGAGTGGGGCGGGAGCACAGATACGCAGTATTTT. This chain uses TRBV3-1 (or the pseudogene TRBV3-2) with TRBJ2-3; D is tentatively TRBD1 or TRBD2 (5 bases each). Germline lookup yields CDR1 LGHDT and CDR2 YNNKEL (reference sequence). The CDR3 runs to 20 residues. Between the trimmed V and J ends, which lost 0 bases and 0 bases, there was a span of 22 bases.

This clone was picked up one time. CDR3 sequence (DNA): TGTGCCAGTAGTATAAGAGGACTAGCGGGGGGACTCCAAGAGACCCAGTACTTC. It yields the protein CASSIRGLAGGLQETQYF. This chain connects TRBV19 to TRBJ2-5; 14 bases line up with TRBD2. Per germline, CDR1 LNHDA and CDR2 SQIVND (reference sequence). V trimming: 2 bases; J trimming: 1 base; junction bases outside the gene matches: 6. This CDR3 comprises 18 residues.

The chain carries TRBV11-2 and TRBJ2-5; 8 bases align to TRBD1. Germline values: CDR1 SGHAT, CDR2 FQNNGV. CDR3 length: 14 amino acids. Losses at the gene ends were 3 bases for V and 6 bases for J; bases not matched to a gene: 6. CDR3 nucleotide sequence: TGTGCCAGCAGCTTCCTCGGACAGGGCCAGACCCAGTACTTC. Translation: CASSFLGQGQTQYF.

This clone came up a few times. This chain connects TRBV14 to TRBJ2-1; 11 nucleotides line up with TRBD2. The CDR3 spans 15 residues. The germline V gene encodes CDR1 SGHDN and CDR2 FVKESK. J was trimmed by 4 bases and V by 4 bases; bases with no gene match: 3. DNA of the CDR3: TGTGCCAGCAGCCTAGCGGGGGGGCATTACAATGAGCAGTTCTTC. Protein: CASSLAGGHYNEQFF.

This clone was found a few times. This chain joins TRBV9 and TRBJ1-2, with D maybe TRBD1 (6 bases). V dropped 0 bases and J dropped 4 bases, with 10 bases sitting between them. The CDR3 length is 14 residues. From germline, CDR1 is SGDLS and CDR2 YYNGEE. CDR3 DNA sequence: TGTGCCAGCAGCGTAGGGCCGGGGGCCTATGGCTACACCTTC. Amino acid sequence: CASSVGPGAYGYTF.

The chain couples TRBV6-5 to TRBJ2-3; 10 bases match TRBD1. J was trimmed by 3 bases and V by 4 bases; bases with no gene match: 4. Germline V CDR1 and CDR2: MNHEY, SVGAGI. The CDR3 length is 15 residues. CDR3 loop: CASSWTGQGTDTQYF. The CDR3 region has the DNA TGTGCCAGCAGTTGGACGGGACAGGGGACAGATACGCAGTATTTT.

The CDR3 sequence: CASSLRTGGANTGELFF. The CDR3 DNA is TGTGCCAGCTCACTGCGGACAGGGGGCGCGAACACCGGGGAGCTGTTTTTT. J is TRBJ2-2 and V is TRBV18, with TRBD1 identical over 11 bases. There are 17 residues in the CDR3. The V gene end was trimmed by 4 bases and the J gene end by 0 bases; junction bases not matched to a gene: 4. CDR1 is KGHSH and CDR2 is LQKENI in the germline V gene.

This clone is medium-sized by share. This chain links TRBV10-3 with TRBJ1-6; D is uncertain. From germline, CDR1 is ENHRY and CDR2 SYGVKD. The CDR3 consists of 14 residues. The V gene lost 0 bases and the J gene lost 7 bases, with 7 bases spanning the gap. The CDR3 DNA sequence: TGTGCCATCAGTGAGTCAAACACGAATTCACCCCTCCACTTT. It specifies CAISESNTNSPLHF.

V gene TRBV5-4 combines with J gene TRBJ2-5; D possibly corresponds to TRBD2 (5 bases). Germline loops: CDR1 SGHNT, CDR2 YYREEE (reference sequence). With 4 bases removed from V and 1 base from J, the gap between germline ends came to 11 bases. This CDR3 is built from 14 residues. CDR3 loop: CASSLDSLQETQYF. The CDR3 DNA follows: TGTGCCAGCAGCCTGGACTCTCTCCAAGAGACCCAGTACTTC.

This chain links TRBV10-3 with TRBJ2-2; D may correspond to TRBD1 or TRBD2 (6 bases each). V was clipped by 10 bases and J by 4 bases, with 13 bases between them. Germline V CDR1 and CDR2: ENHRY, SYGVKD. The CDR3 extends over 13 amino acids. The CDR3 DNA sequence: TGTGCCAGCCGCGGGACAACCACCGGGGAGCTGTTTTTT. Translated: CASRGTTTGELFF.

CDR3 nucleotide sequence: TGTGCCAGCGGTCTAAGATCTGACGCGGAGACCCAGTACTTC. Translated: CASGLRSDAETQYF. The V and J genes are TRBV2 and TRBJ2-5; no reliable D call. Germline assignment: CDR1 SNHLY and CDR2 FYNNEI. This CDR3 contains 14 residues. Deletions cut 8 bases from V and 5 bases from J, with 18 bases between. The entire variable domain, with the rest obtained from reference TRBV2 and TRBJ2-5, is as follows: EPEVTQTPSHQVTQMGQEVILRCVPISNHLYFYWYRQILGQKVEFLVSFYNNEISEKSEIFDDQFSVERPDGSNFTLKIRSTKLEDSAMYFCASGLRSDAETQYFGPGTRLLVL.

The J gene is TRBJ1-1, the V gene TRBV7-8, with D tentatively TRBD1 (5 bases). The V gene's germline CDR1 is SGHVS and CDR2 FQNEAQ. Trimming removed 2 bases at V and 1 base at J, with 11 bases between. This CDR3 has 15 amino acids. The CDR3 region is CASSLRTRGNTEAFF. The CDR3 nucleotides read TGTGCCAGCAGCTTAAGAACGAGGGGGAACACTGAAGCTTTCTTT.

The chain recombines TRBV9 with TRBJ2-2; the D gene is possibly TRBD2 (7 bases). Trimming removed 5 bases from V and 4 bases from J, with 12 bases in between. CDR3 length: 14 residues. Germline-derived CDR1 and CDR2 are SGDLS and YYNGEE. CDR3 region: CASRGGAVTGELFF. The CDR3 DNA sequence: TGTGCCAGCAGGGGGGGGGCGGTCACCGGGGAGCTGTTTTTT.

This chain links TRBV4-3 with TRBJ2-2; D is ambiguous. The CDR3 is made up of 15 amino acids. V was pared by 0 bases and J by 3 bases, with 8 bases between. Germline V gene sequence: CDR1 LGHNA, CDR2 YSLEER. CDR3 bases: TGCGCCAGCAGCCAAGACTCCGGGTACACCGGGGAGCTGTTTTTT. Encoded protein: CASSQDSGYTGELFF.